This TCR beta chain was obtained from a study of T cell repertoires in cytomegalovirus infection. About the study: In the study, CMV epitopes included recently identified HLA-C-restricted and well-studied HLA-B-restricted ones.

TCRdb itself ran the reads through MiXCR, one entry per CDR3 protein. The top ten clones hold roughly 20% of a sample with some 270,000 distinct CDR3 sequences, less than 25% of them seen once. As regards this clonotype: What it binds is not known.

The CDR3 totals 14 residues. Trimming took off 3 bases at V and 2 bases at J, with 8 bases between the two ends. Germline CDR1 is SGHVS and CDR2 is FNYEAQ. Study-level results: Dominating the ex vivo response were TCR beta clonotypes that were CMV-specific and HLA-C-restricted.

The clonotype was recovered from a human donor in good health (CMV status not recorded). Some clones in this sample may be carry-over from other donors' samples. Sequenced here: cultured PBMCs, sampled from culture after CMV antigen stimulation. This chain uses TRBV7-6 with TRBJ1-3, with D perhaps TRBD1 (5 bases). The CDR3 coding sequence is TGTGCCAGCAGCTTTGGGACTACTGGAAACACCATATATTTT. Residues: CASSFGTTGNTIYF. Complete variable domain (other parts from reference TRBV7-6 and TRBJ1-3): GAGVSQSPRYKVTKRGQDVALRCDPISGHVSLYWYRQALGQGPEFLTYFNYEAQQDKSGLPNDRFSAERPEGSISTLTIQRTEQRDSAMYRCASSFGTTGNTIYFGEGSWLTVV.